The 14 T cell receptor beta chains presented below share a single source sample, sequenced in a study of tumor and adjacent non-tumor tissue in lung cancer. RNA was extracted from bulk tissue without any cell sorting. More than 3 cm separated this lung sample from the edge of the tumor. A modified ARM-PCR protocol with three rounds of nested PCR amplified TCRbeta. TCRdb processed the multiplex PCR reads anew with MiXCR; each CDR3 protein has one entry. The table lists approximately 100,000 distinct CDR3 sequences, 60% to 80% of them singletons. The sample was distant non-tumor lung tissue. The receptors originated from a man in his sixties with non-small cell lung cancer.

Points on this clonotype: This may stem from a read error, because a much larger clone lies one nucleotide away. V is TRBV28 and J is TRBJ2-5, with D possibly being TRBD2 (5 bases). Germline V gives CDR1 MDHEN, CDR2 SYDVKM. The CDR3 totals 14 residues. The CDR3 bases are TGTGCCAGCAGTTTGGATACTAGTGTCGAGATCCAGTACTTC. Translation: CASSLDTSVEIQYF.

This clonotype has just one count. A junction boundary mismatches the germline segment, possibly from a read error. J is TRBJ2-1 and V is TRBV28; D unclear. The germline CDR1 and CDR2 sequences are MDHEN and SYDVKM. CDR3 length equals 14 residues. DNA of the CDR3: TGTGCCAGCAGTGCGAGTAGGACCTGCAATGAGCAGCTCTTC. Protein: CASSASRTCNEQLF.

By share of the sample, this clonotype is medium-sized. This chain joins TRBV29-1 and TRBJ2-5; no reliable D call. Trimming stripped 3 bases from V and 5 bases from J, with 10 bases between. Germline loops: CDR1 SQVTM, CDR2 ANQGSEA. The CDR3 loop spans 12 amino acids. This CDR3 is CSVDLSPETQYF. In DNA, the CDR3 is TGCAGCGTTGATTTATCCCCCGAGACCCAGTACTTC.

This clonotype has at least ten counts. This chain connects TRBV6-1 to TRBJ2-7; 12 bases map to TRBD1. Germline CDR1 reads MNHNS; CDR2 reads SASEGT. The CDR3 is 16 amino acids. With V trimmed by 2 bases and J by 5 bases, 7 bases remained unmatched. The DNA for the CDR3 is TGTGCCAGCAGTGAAAAGGGCGGGACAGGGGGCCACGAGCAGTACTTC. This translates into CASSEKGGTGGHEQYF.

The count of this clonotype is one. The chain's CDR3 is CASSLGGIGTEAFF. CDR3 nucleotides: TGTGCCAGCAGCTTAGGGGGTATAGGCACTGAAGCTTTCTTT. The chain recombines TRBV11-3 with TRBJ1-1; D gene unclear. Trimming pared 1 base from V and 4 bases from J, leaving 10 bases between. CDR3 length: 14 residues. Germline V gene lookup returns CDR1 SGHNT and CDR2 YENEEA.

Concerning this clonotype itself: The junction and the germline gene differ at one end; a read error may be behind it. The V and J genes are TRBV11-2 and TRBJ2-4, with a tentative D call TRBD1 (6 bases). The germline CDR1 and CDR2 sequences are SGHAT and FQNNGV. The CDR3 totals 17 residues. DNA for the CDR3: TGTGCAAGCAGACGTGATATCTCAGGGGTCGCCAAAAACATTCAGCACTTC. It encodes CASRRDISGVAKNIQHF.

This clonotype has ten or more counts. This chain uses TRBV4-3 with TRBJ2-3, with TRBD2 matching 9 bases. CDR1 and CDR2 from the germline V gene are LGHNA and YSLEER. The V segment lost 4 bases and the J segment 0 bases; nucleotides outside the gene matches: 2. This CDR3 spans 15 amino acids. The CDR3 coding sequence is TGCGCCAGCAGCCCGACTAGCGGAAGCACAGATACGCAGTATTTT. Translated, it gives CASSPTSGSTDTQYF.

This clonotype showed up many times. CDR3 loop: CASSLTGNYGYTF. CDR3 in DNA: TGTGCCAGCAGTTTAACAGGGAACTATGGCTACACCTTC. The chain links TRBV28 to TRBJ1-2, with D maybe TRBD1 (6 bases). The CDR3 runs 13 residues. Germline assignment: CDR1 MDHEN and CDR2 SYDVKM. V was shortened by 2 bases and J by 2 bases, with 6 bases between the two germline ends.

This clonotype has at least ten counts. The gene calls are TRBV28 and TRBJ2-5, with TRBD2 matching 14 bases. CDR1 is MDHEN and CDR2 is SYDVKM in the germline V gene. The CDR3 spans 17 residues. V was pared by 4 bases and J by 5 bases, with 9 bases of the junction left unmatched. The DNA for the CDR3 is TGTGCCAGCAGTTCCCCTCGACTAGCGGGAGGGGAGGAGACCCAGTACTTC. Translating it yields CASSSPRLAGGEETQYF. Together with reference TRBV28 and TRBJ2-5, the CDR3 gives the full variable domain: DVKVTQSSRYLVKRTGEKVFLECVQDMDHENMFWYRQDPGLGLRLIYFSYDVKMKEKGDIPEGYSVSREKKERFSLILESASTNQTSMYLCASSSPRLAGGEETQYFGPGTRLLVL.

Concerning this clonotype: A junction end diverges from the germline sequence, so it may reflect a read error. The chain carries TRBV11-2 and TRBJ2-1; D is possibly TRBD1 (5 bases). The CDR3 length is 13 residues. Looked up from germline, CDR1 is SGHAT and CDR2 is FQNNGV. For the CDR3, the DNA is TGTACCAGCAACTCAGCAGGGATCAATGAGCAGTTCTTC. Its protein is CTSNSAGINEQFF.

Comment on this clonotype: An end of the junction does not agree with germline; a read error may underlie this. The chain links TRBV29-1 to TRBJ1-2, with TRBD1 matching 7 bases. CDR1 SQVTM and CDR2 ANQGSEA come from the germline V gene. This CDR3 is 13 amino acids long. The CDR3 loop is CGIDRVGLYGYAF. DNA of the CDR3: TGCGGCATCGACAGGGTTGGTCTCTATGGCTACGCCTTC.

In regard to this clonotype: A junction boundary mismatches the germline segment, possibly from a read error. This chain's CDR3 is CASCLCAAGELFF. DNA for the CDR3: TGTGCCAGCTGTTTATGTGCCGCCGGGGAGCTGTTTTTT. The chain couples TRBV12-3 or TRBV12-4 to TRBJ2-2; D unresolved. The CDR3 has 13 amino acids.

For this clonotype: Mismatch with germline at one junction end may stem from a read error. V is TRBV6-6 and J is TRBJ2-3; 7 nucleotides line up with TRBD2. CDR1 is MNHNY and CDR2 is SVGAGI in the germline V gene (reference sequence). CDR3 length: 19 amino acids. The CDR3 bases are TGTGCCAGCAGTTTAAGAGGGACTTGCGGGGGAGCTAGCACAGATACGCAATATTTT. Its protein product is CASSLRGTCGGASTDTQYF.

This clonotype was counted ten times or more. The DNA for the CDR3 is TGTGCCAGCAGTCCCCGACCAAACTATGGCTACACCTTC. This encodes CASSPRPNYGYTF. The chain links TRBV12-3 or TRBV12-4 to TRBJ1-2; D is ambiguous. The germline V and J ends were trimmed by 5 bases and 2 bases, with 9 bases remaining between them. The CDR3 has 13 amino acids.